Listed here are 31 T cell receptor beta chains from one sample, sequenced in a study of OX40 agonist ivuxolimab in advanced cancers. Produced via immunoSEQ multiplex PCR; TCRdb's table is partial and in-frame only. The sample has some 86,000 clones; around 94% are singletons. The material sequenced was CD4+ or CD8+ T cells sorted from blood, taken in a trial of the OX40 agonist ivuxolimab. The receptors were gathered from an adult with an advanced solid tumor such as melanoma, head and neck, liver or kidney cancer.

The chain has TRBV6-5 and TRBJ2-1; D may be TRBD1 (5 bases). CDR3 length: 13 amino acids. Per the germline V gene, CDR1 is MNHEY and CDR2 is SVGAGI. V was trimmed by 2 bases and J by 4 bases, leaving 6 bases between them. CDR3 protein: CASSYDRYNEQFF. The DNA of the CDR3 is TGTGCCAGCAGTTACGACAGATACAATGAGCAGTTCTTC.

This chain links TRBV19 with TRBJ2-1; D unclear. The CDR3 has 13 residues. Germline loops: CDR1 LNHDA, CDR2 SQIVND (reference sequence). Trimming took 2 bases from V and 6 from J, leaving 8 bases between them. CDR3 sequence: CASSISPGNEQFF. Written as DNA, the CDR3 is TGTGCCAGTAGTATATCGCCCGGCAATGAGCAGTTCTTC.

The chain carries TRBV15 and TRBJ2-7; unclear D gene. Deletions cut 2 bases from V and 3 bases from J, with 11 bases between. The CDR3 totals 14 residues. Germline CDR1 reads LNHNV; CDR2 reads YYDKDF (reference sequence). Written as DNA, the CDR3 is TGTGCCACCAGCAGATTCGAGAACGTCTACGAGCAGTACTTC. This sequence encodes CATSRFENVYEQYF.

This clone was seen only once. J is TRBJ1-4 and V is TRBV7-2, with D possibly matching TRBD1 (5 bases). The germline V gene has CDR1 SGHTA and CDR2 FQGNSA. CDR3 size: 15 residues. With 1 base removed from V and 8 bases from J, the gap between germline ends came to 14 bases. The CDR3 here is CASSLVGGSGEKLFF. As DNA, the CDR3 is TGTGCCAGCAGCTTAGTCGGGGGAAGTGGAGAAAAACTGTTTTTT. Full variable domain (remainder filled in from reference TRBV7-2 and TRBJ1-4): GAGVSQSPSNKVTEKGKDVELRCDPISGHTALYWYRQSLGQGLEFLIYFQGNSAPDKSGLPSDRFSAERTGGSVSTLTIQRTQQEDSAVYLCASSLVGGSGEKLFFGSGTQLSVL.

The chain joins TRBV2 to TRBJ2-6, with D possibly matching TRBD1 (6 bases). CDR1 and CDR2 from the germline V gene are SNHLY and FYNNEI. V dropped 2 bases and J dropped 2 bases, with 7 bases sitting between them. The CDR3 loop spans 15 amino acids. This chain's CDR3 is CASSEPGAGANVLTF. The CDR3 DNA reads as TGTGCCAGCAGTGAACCAGGGGCTGGGGCCAACGTCCTGACTTTC.

The CDR3 coding sequence is TGTGCCAGCAGTCCGATAGGTTCAGGTTCTGGCTACACCTTC. This codes for CASSPIGSGSGYTF. The chain couples TRBV27 to TRBJ1-2, with D uncertain. The V and J ends lost 5 bases and 7 bases respectively, with 17 bases between them. The CDR3 runs to 14 residues. Per germline, CDR1 MNHEY and CDR2 SMNVEV (reference sequence).

J is TRBJ1-1 and V is TRBV27; no definite D call. The germline gives CDR1 MNHEY, CDR2 SMNVEV (reference sequence). V was clipped by 3 bases and J by 4 bases, with 15 bases between them. This CDR3 comprises 15 residues. The CDR3 DNA reads TGTGCCAGCAGTTTGGAGCGGGAGGATCGCACTGAAGCTTTCTTT. Translated: CASSLEREDRTEAFF.

The chain employs TRBV19 and TRBJ2-1, with D tentatively TRBD2 (6 bases). Trimming took 3 bases from V and 0 from J, leaving 6 bases between them. The CDR3 runs 14 residues. Germline CDR1 is LNHDA and CDR2 is SQIVND (reference sequence). The CDR3 loop reads CASSIGSSYNEQFF. Written as DNA, the CDR3 is TGTGCCAGTAGTATCGGGAGCTCCTACAATGAGCAGTTCTTC.

This chain connects TRBV11-2 to TRBJ2-7; TRBD1 is a possible D gene (6 bases). The length of the CDR3 is 14 residues. V gave up 1 base and J gave up 2 bases, with 9 bases separating them. The germline CDR1 and CDR2 sequences are SGHAT and FQNNGV. CDR3 coding DNA: TGTGCCAGCAGCTTAGGGGGGCTCCCCTACGAGCAGTACTTC. Translation: CASSLGGLPYEQYF.

This chain uses TRBV18 with TRBJ2-7, with D perhaps matching TRBD1 or TRBD2 (6 bases each). CDR1 and CDR2 (germline): KGHSH, LQKENI. The CDR3 totals 15 residues. Trimming took off 3 bases at V and 3 bases at J, with 15 bases between the two ends. The CDR3 nucleotides are TGTGCCAGCTCACCGCGAAGTAGGGGGGACTACGAGCAGTACTTC. Translating it yields CASSPRSRGDYEQYF. Full variable domain (remainder filled in from reference TRBV18 and TRBJ2-7): NAGVMQNPRHLVRRRGQEARLRCSPMKGHSHVYWYRQLPEEGLKFMVYLQKENIIDESGMPKERFSAEFPKEGPSILRIQQVVRGDSAAYFCASSPRSRGDYEQYFGPGTRLTVT.

To note about this clone: An end of the junction differs from the germline gene, which may be a read error. The J gene is TRBJ2-7, the V gene TRBV7-2; D is unresolved. The germline CDR1 and CDR2 sequences are SGHTA and FQGNSA. The CDR3 is 13 residues long. The CDR3 DNA follows: TGTGCCAGCAGCTTAGATGTCTCCCACGAGCAGTACTTC. Amino acid sequence: CASSLDVSHEQYF. The whole variable domain, remainder taken from reference TRBV7-2 and TRBJ2-7, is GAGVSQSPSNKVTEKGKDVELRCDPISGHTALYWYRQSLGQGLEFLIYFQGNSAPDKSGLPSDRFSAERTGGSVSTLTIQRTQQEDSAVYLCASSLDVSHEQYFGPGTRLTVT.

The CDR3 is CASSYFPSNQPQHF. The CDR3, as DNA: TGTGCCAGCAGTTATTTCCCTAGCAATCAGCCCCAGCATTTT. The chain recombines TRBV6-6 with TRBJ1-5; no firm D call. Per germline, CDR1 MNHNY and CDR2 SVGAGI (reference sequence). V lost 3 bases to trimming and J lost 0 bases, with 6 bases between them. CDR3 length equals 14 residues.

The rearrangement links TRBV6-6 to TRBJ2-7, with D perhaps TRBD2 (6 bases). V was cut by 5 bases and J by 7 bases, with 12 bases left in between. Germline V lookup: CDR1 MNHNY, CDR2 SVGAGI (reference sequence). The CDR3 is 12 residues long. The CDR3 sequence is CASSPGELEQYF. The CDR3 DNA follows: TGTGCCAGCAGTCCGGGAGAGCTAGAGCAGTACTTC.

This clone occurred once. J is TRBJ2-7 and V is TRBV18, with D possibly TRBD2 on 6 matching bases. Trimming pared 6 bases from V and 3 bases from J, leaving 15 bases between. There are 14 residues in the CDR3. Germline CDR1 and CDR2: KGHSH and LQKENI. This CDR3 is CASSPDAGHYEQYF. As DNA, the CDR3 is TGTGCCAGCTCCCCTGATGCGGGGCACTACGAGCAGTACTTC.

The chain joins TRBV19 to TRBJ1-5; D is unresolved. This CDR3 contains 15 residues. Germline CDR1 and CDR2: LNHDA and SQIVND (reference sequence). The V end was cut by 2 bases, the J end by 0 bases, with 8 bases between. CDR3 bases: TGTGCCAGTAGTATAAACCCCTATAGCAATCAGCCCCAGCATTTT. Translated: CASSINPYSNQPQHF.

V and J are TRBV5-4 and TRBJ1-5; D unclear. Between the trimmed V and J ends, which lost 0 bases and 6 bases, there was a span of 16 bases. The CDR3 runs to 16 residues. Germline V gives CDR1 SGHNT, CDR2 YYREEE (reference sequence). The CDR3 loop reads CASSLGPTGSGQPQHF. As DNA, the CDR3 is TGTGCCAGCAGCTTGGGTCCGACGGGGTCGGGTCAGCCCCAGCATTTT. Based on the CDR3 plus reference TRBV5-4 and TRBJ1-5, the full variable domain is ETGVTQSPTHLIKTRGQQVTLRCSSQSGHNTVSWYQQALGQGPQFIFQYYREEENGRGNFPPRFSGLQFPNYSSELNVNALELDDSALYLCASSLGPTGSGQPQHFGDGTRLSIL.

The chain employs TRBV7-6 and TRBJ1-1; 8 nucleotides agree with TRBD1. Trimming took 3 bases from V and 1 from J; bases not matched to a gene: 4. In germline, CDR1 is SGHVS, CDR2 FNYEAQ. The CDR3 contains 15 residues. CDR3 bases: TGTGCCAGCAGCTTTGGACAGGGCGGGAACACTGAAGCTTTCTTT. Encoded protein: CASSFGQGGNTEAFF. Complete variable domain (other parts from reference TRBV7-6 and TRBJ1-1): GAGVSQSPRYKVTKRGQDVALRCDPISGHVSLYWYRQALGQGPEFLTYFNYEAQQDKSGLPNDRFSAERPEGSISTLTIQRTEQRDSAMYRCASSFGQGGNTEAFFGQGTRLTVV.

The genes are TRBV7-9 and TRBJ2-3; 8 positions agree with TRBD2. CDR3 length: 18 amino acids. After removal of 5 bases from V and 0 bases from J, the junction contained 13 bases not matched to a gene. Per germline, CDR1 SEHNR and CDR2 FQNEAQ (reference sequence). The CDR3 DNA follows: TGTGCCAGCAGCCCGACGCCCGGACTAGCCCCTAGCACAGATACGCAGTATTTT. It is translated as CASSPTPGLAPSTDTQYF.

The chain recombines TRBV5-5 with TRBJ1-5, with D uncertain. V lost 0 bases and J lost 3, with 7 bases in between. Germline-derived CDR1 and CDR2 are SGHKS and YYEKEE (reference sequence). The CDR3 contains 14 residues. CDR3 coding DNA: TGTGCCAGCAGCTTGGGGGTCTCCAATCAGCCCCAGCATTTT. Its protein product is CASSLGVSNQPQHF.

J is TRBJ2-3 and V is TRBV9, with no clear D. V was trimmed by 4 bases and J by 2 bases, leaving 5 bases between them. The CDR3 has 12 amino acids. Germline V CDR1 and CDR2: SGDLS, YYNGEE. The CDR3 DNA follows: TGTGCCAGCAGCCCCCACACAGATACGCAGTATTTT. The encoded protein is CASSPHTDTQYF.

The chain joins TRBV19 to TRBJ1-1, with a tentative D call TRBD1 (6 bases). V lost 4 bases and J lost 5, with 8 bases in between. The germline V gene has CDR1 LNHDA and CDR2 SQIVND (reference sequence). CDR3 size: 12 residues. The CDR3 DNA reads as TGTGCCAGTAGTAGGGGGCGGACTGAAGCTTTCTTT. It is translated as CASSRGRTEAFF.

CDR3 protein: CASSLKTSGSNEQFF. The CDR3 nucleotides read TGTGCCAGCAGCTTAAAAACTAGCGGGAGCAATGAGCAGTTCTTC. The V call is TRBV11-3, the J call TRBJ2-1, with 11 bases lining up with TRBD2. After removal of 2 bases from V and 6 bases from J, the junction contained 3 bases not matched to a gene. This CDR3 region has 15 residues. Germline CDR1 is SGHNT and CDR2 is YENEEA. Complete variable domain (other parts from reference TRBV11-3 and TRBJ2-1): EAGVVQSPRYKIIEKKQPVAFWCNPISGHNTLYWYLQNLGQGPELLIRYENEEAVDDSQLPKDRFSAERLKGVDSTLKIQPAELGDSAVYLCASSLKTSGSNEQFFGPGTRLTVL.

The CDR3 sequence is CAWSVGVSHEKLFF. CDR3 coding DNA: TGTGCCTGGAGTGTAGGGGTCAGCCATGAAAAACTGTTTTTT. The J gene is TRBJ1-4, the V gene TRBV30, with D maybe TRBD1 (5 bases). V lost 0 bases, J lost 6 bases, and 11 bases lay in between. The CDR3 has 14 amino acids. Germline CDR1 reads GTSNPN; CDR2 reads SVGIG (reference sequence).

The chain joins TRBV5-1 to TRBJ2-7; TRBD2 matches at 7 bases. V was pared by 4 bases and J by 5 bases, with 15 bases of the junction left unmatched. The V gene's germline CDR1 is SGHRS and CDR2 YFSETQ. The CDR3 consists of 16 residues. The CDR3 DNA sequence: TGCGCCAGCAGCCCTTACGTGGGAGGGCCTAACCACGAGCAGTACTTC. Its protein is CASSPYVGGPNHEQYF.

Comments on this clone: The junction departs from germline at one end; a sequencing error may be responsible. V is TRBV7-9 and J is TRBJ2-7; maybe TRBD1 (6 bases). Per germline, CDR1 SEHNR and CDR2 FQNEAQ (reference sequence). The CDR3 is 16 amino acids. CDR3 region: CASSQDEGVGSYEQYF. In DNA form, the CDR3 reads TGCGCCAGCAGCCAAGATGAGGGGGTAGGGTCCTACGAGCAGTACTTC.

The gene calls are TRBV11-2 and TRBJ2-7; D uncertain. Germline V lookup: CDR1 SGHAT, CDR2 FQNNGV. CDR3 length: 12 amino acids. Trimming shortened V by 2 bases and J by 6 bases, and 8 bases separated the two germline ends. CDR3 region: CASSLSPVEQYF. CDR3 bases: TGTGCCAGCAGCTTATCCCCGGTCGAGCAGTACTTC. Full variable domain (remainder filled in from reference TRBV11-2 and TRBJ2-7): EAGVAQSPRYKIIEKRQSVAFWCNPISGHATLYWYQQILGQGPKLLIQFQNNGVVDDSQLPKDRFSAERLKGVDSTLKIQPAKLEDSAVYLCASSLSPVEQYFGPGTRLTVT.

The rearrangement links TRBV14 to TRBJ2-6; no clear D. The CDR3 totals 14 residues. V was pared by 3 bases and J by 4 bases, with 7 bases between. Germline V CDR1 and CDR2: SGHDN, FVKESK. This CDR3 reads CASSQDVGANVLTF. In DNA form, the CDR3 reads TGTGCCAGCAGCCAGGATGTAGGGGCCAACGTCCTGACTTTC.

The rearrangement uses TRBV28 and TRBJ1-4, with D uncertain. Trimming cost V 5 bases and J 4 bases, with 17 bases left between them. Germline CDR1 and CDR2: MDHEN and SYDVKM. There are 16 residues in the CDR3. CDR3 residues: CASSGESRAGNEKLFF. Here the CDR3 DNA reads TGTGCCAGCAGTGGAGAAAGCCGTGCGGGTAATGAAAAACTGTTTTTT.

In this sample, this clone turned up once. CDR3 coding DNA: TGCGCCAGCAGCCCCGGACAGACCCCGAACCTCCTATCGCTCGGCTACACCTTC. The encoded protein is CASSPGQTPNLLSLGYTF. The chain recombines TRBV4-1 with TRBJ1-2; D perhaps matches TRBD1 (6 bases). V lost 4 bases and J 8 bases, leaving 29 bases between the germline ends. Germline V gene data show CDR1 as MGHRA and CDR2 as YSYEKL. The CDR3 spans 18 residues.

The chain uses TRBV7-3 and TRBJ1-1; the D is unclear. CDR1 and CDR2 from the germline V gene are SGHTA and FQGTGA. CDR3 length: 11 residues. Between the trimmed V and J ends, which lost 5 bases and 3 bases, there was a span of 4 bases. The DNA for the CDR3 is TGTGCCAGCAGCCCCTACACTGAAGCTTTCTTT. This codes for CASSPYTEAFF.

The chain combines TRBV5-5 with TRBJ2-3; D perhaps matches TRBD1 (6 bases). This CDR3 comprises 13 residues. Germline CDR1 reads SGHKS; CDR2 reads YYEKEE (reference sequence). The V gene lost 5 bases and the J gene lost 3 bases, with 10 bases spanning the gap. The CDR3 DNA is TGTGCCAGCAGAGGGGACAATACAGATACGCAGTATTTT. Translated: CASRGDNTDTQYF.